Listed here is a single T cell receptor (beta chain). V lost 4 bases and J lost 5, with 17 bases in between. The CDR3 length is 15 residues. CDR1 is ENHRY, CDR2 SYGVKD, per germline. This record comes from a study of control samples from healthy donors and cancer patients. Sequencing used immunoSEQ multiplex PCR; TCRdb keeps in-frame clones, though not all of them. This table holds under 150,000 clones, roughly 91% found once. The gene calls are TRBV10-3 and TRBJ1-2; perhaps TRBD1 as D (5 bases). This sequence originates from a man between 50 and 59 years old with head and neck cancer. The sequenced sample consisted of PBMCs. The CDR3 region is CAISVSGLRMYGYTF. The CDR3 nucleotides are TGTGCCATCAGTGTATCGGGACTCCGCATGTATGGCTACACCTTC.